Below, 6 T cell receptor beta chains from the same sample are listed, as sequenced in a study of T cells in Graves' hyperthyroidism and ophthalmopathy. TCR beta CDR3 sequences were amplified from RNA transcripts. A set of HTBI primers served as the primers for a first-round RT-PCR of the TCR CDR3. TCRdb re-analysed the multiplex PCR reads in MiXCR, keeping a single row per CDR3 protein. The sample lists around 300,000 distinct CDR3 sequences, approximately 14% seen once, with 20% to 25% in the top ten. Sequencing input: blood. The origin of the receptors is a woman aged 25 to 39 with Graves' hyperthyroidism.

This clonotype was detected a few times. The chain recombines TRBV6-1 with TRBJ1-5, with TRBD1 as a possible D gene (6 bases). Looked up from germline, CDR1 is MNHNS and CDR2 is SASEGT. V lost 7 bases and J 5 bases, leaving 21 bases between the germline ends. The CDR3 extends over 16 amino acids. The CDR3 DNA is TGTGCCAGCACTCCTGGGGGCGCAGCCGTCTATCAGCCCCAGCATTTT. Protein: CASTPGGAAVYQPQHF.

This clonotype was recorded many times. V usage is TRBV3-1 and J usage is TRBJ2-1; 8 positions match TRBD1. With 1 base clipped from V and 9 bases from J, the junction kept 5 bases outside the gene matches. Germline CDR1 is LGHDT and CDR2 is YNNKEL (reference sequence). The CDR3 totals 14 residues. CDR3 DNA: TGTGCCAGCAGCCAAGGGCAGGGGGCGCGTGAGCAGTTCTTC. Translation gives CASSQGQGAREQFF.

This chain joins TRBV27 and TRBJ2-2, with D perhaps being TRBD1 or TRBD2 (5 bases each). Per germline, CDR1 MNHEY and CDR2 SMNVEV (reference sequence). There are 15 residues in the CDR3. The V gene lost 2 bases and the J gene lost 4 bases, with 11 bases spanning the gap. CDR3 in amino acids: CASSLTGALTGELFF. Written as DNA, the CDR3 is TGTGCCAGCAGTTTAACCGGGGCCCTCACCGGGGAGCTGTTTTTT.

A few counts support this clonotype. This chain connects TRBV5-6 to TRBJ2-3; maybe TRBD2 (6 bases). Germline CDR1 SGHDT, CDR2 YYEEEE. The germline V and J ends were trimmed by 4 bases and 2 bases, with 14 bases remaining between them. This CDR3 contains 15 residues. The CDR3, as DNA: TGTGCCAGCAGCCCGGGACTTTCGAACACAGATACGCAGTATTTT. This sequence encodes CASSPGLSNTDTQYF.

Many counts were recorded for this clonotype. The chain carries TRBV2 and TRBJ1-1; D remains unclear. V was pared by 9 bases and J by 1 base, with 9 bases between. This CDR3 is 12 amino acids long. Germline CDR1 reads SNHLY; CDR2 reads FYNNEI. The CDR3 protein is CASGPRNTEAFF. The CDR3 DNA is TGTGCCAGTGGACCCAGGAACACTGAAGCTTTCTTT.

In this sample, this clonotype turned up many times. CDR3 sequence reads: CASSFTSGLSYNEQFF. As DNA, the CDR3 is TGTGCCAGCAGCTTCACTAGCGGCCTATCCTACAATGAGCAGTTCTTC. The chain has TRBV11-2 and TRBJ2-1; 8 bases fit TRBD2. Per the germline V gene, CDR1 is SGHAT and CDR2 is FQNNGV. This CDR3 comprises 16 residues. V was clipped by 3 bases and J by 1 base; unmatched bases: 5.